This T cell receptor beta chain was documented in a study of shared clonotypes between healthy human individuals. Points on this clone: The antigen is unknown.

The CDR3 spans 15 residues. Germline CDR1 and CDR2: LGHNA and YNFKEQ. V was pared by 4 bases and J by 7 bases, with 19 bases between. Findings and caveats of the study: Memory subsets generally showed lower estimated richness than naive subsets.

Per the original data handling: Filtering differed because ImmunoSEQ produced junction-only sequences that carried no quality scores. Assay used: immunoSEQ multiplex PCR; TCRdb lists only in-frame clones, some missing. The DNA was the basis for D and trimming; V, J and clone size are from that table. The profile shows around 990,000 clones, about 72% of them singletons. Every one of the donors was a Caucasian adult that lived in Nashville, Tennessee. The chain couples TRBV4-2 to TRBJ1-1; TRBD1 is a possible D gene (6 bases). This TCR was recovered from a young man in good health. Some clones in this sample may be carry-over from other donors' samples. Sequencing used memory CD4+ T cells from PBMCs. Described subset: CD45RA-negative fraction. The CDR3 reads CASSPALGGAYEAFF. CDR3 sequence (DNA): TGTGCCAGCAGCCCAGCCCTGGGGGGGGCGTATGAAGCTTTCTTT.